The 4 T cell receptor beta chains given below trace back to one sample, sequenced in a study of OX40 agonist ivuxolimab in advanced cancers. Profiling relied on immunoSEQ multiplex PCR, and the TCRdb table lists in-frame clones only, not all of them. The table has about 45,000 clones, about 80% seen once. The input for sequencing was CD4+ or CD8+ T cells sorted from blood, taken in a trial of the OX40 agonist ivuxolimab. Receptors originate from an adult with an advanced solid tumor such as melanoma, head and neck, liver or kidney cancer.

The CDR3 region has the DNA TGCGCCAGCAGCGAACTAGCGGGAGGGGGGGATACGCAGTATTTT. This sequence encodes CASSELAGGGDTQYF. This chain joins TRBV5-1 and TRBJ2-3; 13 bases map to TRBD2. The CDR3 contains 15 residues. V shed 4 bases, J shed 6 bases, and the junction held 5 bases outside the gene matches. In germline, CDR1 is SGHRS, CDR2 YFSETQ.

The chain recombines TRBV9 with TRBJ1-4, with unresolved D. Germline assignment: CDR1 SGDLS and CDR2 YYNGEE. The V end lost 0 bases, the J end lost 6 bases, and 15 bases lay between the germline ends. The CDR3 runs 16 residues. CDR3 sequence (DNA): TGTGCCAGCAGCGTAGGATTTCCAGCTACCTATGAAAAACTGTTTTTT. It translates to CASSVGFPATYEKLFF.

This clone was recorded a few times. The chain recombines TRBV29-1 with TRBJ2-1, with 11 bases aligning to TRBD1. CDR3 size: 13 residues. V dropped 6 bases and J dropped 7; count of bases not matched to a gene: 5. Per the germline V gene, CDR1 is SQVTM and CDR2 is ANQGSEA. The CDR3 here is CSVGTGGVNEQFF. CDR3 DNA: TGCAGCGTGGGGACAGGGGGGGTGAATGAGCAGTTCTTC.

The chain combines TRBV9 with TRBJ2-7, with D maybe TRBD2 (7 bases). V was shortened by 4 bases and J by 7 bases, with 18 bases between the two germline ends. CDR3 length: 14 amino acids. Germline assignment: CDR1 SGDLS and CDR2 YYNGEE. CDR3 region: CASSPYAGAEEQYF. The CDR3 DNA reads TGTGCCAGCAGCCCATACGCGGGGGCGGAGGAGCAGTACTTC.